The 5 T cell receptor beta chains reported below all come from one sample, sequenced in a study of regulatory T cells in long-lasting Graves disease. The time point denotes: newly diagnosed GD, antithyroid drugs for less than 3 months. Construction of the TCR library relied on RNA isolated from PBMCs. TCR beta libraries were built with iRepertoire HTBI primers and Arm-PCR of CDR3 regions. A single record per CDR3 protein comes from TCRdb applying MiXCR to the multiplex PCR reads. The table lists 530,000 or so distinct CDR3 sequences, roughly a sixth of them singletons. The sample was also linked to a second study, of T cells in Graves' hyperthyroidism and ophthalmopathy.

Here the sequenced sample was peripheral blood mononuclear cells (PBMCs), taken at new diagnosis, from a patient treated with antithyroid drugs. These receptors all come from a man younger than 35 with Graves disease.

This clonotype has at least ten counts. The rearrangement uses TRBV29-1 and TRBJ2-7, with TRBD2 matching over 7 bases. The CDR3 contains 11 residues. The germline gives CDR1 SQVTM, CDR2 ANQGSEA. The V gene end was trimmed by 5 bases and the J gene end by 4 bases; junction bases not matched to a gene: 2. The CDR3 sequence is CSVREAYEQYF. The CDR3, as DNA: TGCAGCGTTCGGGAGGCGTACGAGCAGTACTTC.

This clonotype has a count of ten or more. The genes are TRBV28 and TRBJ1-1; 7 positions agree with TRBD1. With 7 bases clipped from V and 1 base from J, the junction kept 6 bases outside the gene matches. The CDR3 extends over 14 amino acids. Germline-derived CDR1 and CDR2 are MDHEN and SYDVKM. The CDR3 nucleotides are TGTGCCAGCACCTCAGGGGGAACGAACACTGAAGCTTTCTTT. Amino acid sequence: CASTSGGTNTEAFF.

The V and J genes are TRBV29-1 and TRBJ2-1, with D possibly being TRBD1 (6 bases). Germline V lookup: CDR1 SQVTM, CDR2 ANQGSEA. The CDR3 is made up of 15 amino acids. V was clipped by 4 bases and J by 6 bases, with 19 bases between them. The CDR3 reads CSVAHQGRRGNEQFF. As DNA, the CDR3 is TGCAGCGTTGCCCACCAGGGGCGCAGGGGCAATGAGCAGTTCTTC.

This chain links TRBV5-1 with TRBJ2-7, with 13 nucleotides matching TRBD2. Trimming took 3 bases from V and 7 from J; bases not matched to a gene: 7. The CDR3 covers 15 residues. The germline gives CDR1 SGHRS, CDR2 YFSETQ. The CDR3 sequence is CASSSRLAGGGEQYF. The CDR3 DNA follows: TGCGCCAGCAGCTCTCGACTAGCGGGAGGAGGGGAGCAGTACTTC. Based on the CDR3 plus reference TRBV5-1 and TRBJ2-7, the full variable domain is KAGVTQTPRYLIKTRGQQVTLSCSPISGHRSVSWYQQTPGQGLQFLFEYFSETQRNKGNFPGRFSGRQFSNSRSEMNVSTLELGDSALYLCASSSRLAGGGEQYFGPGTRLTVT.

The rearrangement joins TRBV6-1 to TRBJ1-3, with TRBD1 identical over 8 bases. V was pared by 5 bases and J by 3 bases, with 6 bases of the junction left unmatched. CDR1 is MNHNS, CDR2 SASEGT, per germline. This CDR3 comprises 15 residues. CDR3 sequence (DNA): TGTGCCAGCAGTCGCGGACAGGGTTATGGAAACACCATATATTTT. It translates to CASSRGQGYGNTIYF.